The 22 T cell receptor beta chains below come from one sample, sequenced in a study of graft-versus-host responses after intestinal transplantation. Only in-frame clones appear in the TCRdb table, and some are missing; sequencing was by immunoSEQ multiplex PCR. The sample has some 14,000 clones, 30% to 40% seen once. There were 200,000 CFSE-labeled responder cells plated together with 200,000 irradiated, violet-dye-labeled stimulator cells. This material consisted of alloreactive CD8+ T cells from a mixed lymphocyte reaction culture, taken before intestinal transplant. The subset was: CFSE-low proliferating T cells sorted from roughly six-day pre-transplant mixed lymphocyte reaction (GvH or HvG direction). All receptors derive from a human patient who received an intestinal transplant.

V gene TRBV4-1 combines with J gene TRBJ2-3; 10 positions match TRBD2. With 4 bases clipped from V and 2 bases from J, the junction kept 3 bases outside the gene matches. CDR1 is MGHRA and CDR2 is YSYEKL in the germline V gene. The CDR3 runs 15 residues. The CDR3 loop is CASSPTSGVTDTQYF. The CDR3 nucleotides read TGCGCCAGCAGCCCCACTAGCGGGGTCACAGATACGCAGTATTTT.

The chain is built from TRBV6-5 and TRBJ2-1; 10 bases are a match to TRBD2. The germline V gene has CDR1 MNHEY and CDR2 SVGAGI. This CDR3 spans 13 amino acids. The junction had 5 bases not matched to a gene; V was cut back by 7 bases and J by 8 bases. The CDR3 nucleotides read TGTGCCAGCATGGCTAGCGGGAGCTATGAGCAGTTCTTC. This sequence encodes CASMASGSYEQFF.

The genes are TRBV7-9 and TRBJ1-5; 7 bases are shared with TRBD1. The CDR3 length is 14 residues. V lost 1 base and J lost 7; bases outside the gene matches: 4. Germline V gives CDR1 SEHNR, CDR2 FQNEAQ (reference sequence). The CDR3 spells CASSLGGGGQPQHF. The CDR3 DNA reads as TGTGCCAGCAGCTTAGGAGGGGGCGGGCAGCCCCAGCATTTT.

The chain recombines TRBV25-1 with TRBJ1-4; D is perhaps TRBD1 (6 bases). Trimming pared 3 bases from V and 7 bases from J, leaving 15 bases between. CDR3 length: 15 amino acids. Per germline, CDR1 MGHDK and CDR2 SYGVNS. The CDR3, as DNA: TGTGCCAGCAGTGAGGGGACAATAGGGGTTGAAAAACTGTTTTTT. Amino acids: CASSEGTIGVEKLFF.

This clone was seen a handful of times. This chain connects TRBV7-9 to TRBJ2-1; D is ambiguous. Trimming pared 2 bases from V and 8 bases from J, leaving 13 bases between. Germline V gene lookup returns CDR1 SEHNR and CDR2 FQNEAQ (reference sequence). The CDR3 totals 14 residues. CDR3 protein: CASSLPSRSDEQFF. The DNA of the CDR3 is TGTGCCAGCAGCTTACCATCTAGGAGCGATGAGCAGTTCTTC.

This clone was counted between two and nine times. The genes are TRBV6-1 and TRBJ2-1, with D maybe TRBD2 (5 bases). The CDR3 has 13 amino acids. The V gene lost 5 bases and the J gene lost 6 bases, with 11 bases spanning the gap. The germline V gene has CDR1 MNHNS and CDR2 SASEGT. In nucleotides, the CDR3 is TGTGCCAGCAGTCTCGGACTTCTCAATGAGCAGTTCTTC. Translation: CASSLGLLNEQFF.

V gene TRBV7-9 combines with J gene TRBJ2-7; a weak D match, TRBD1 (5 bases). Germline values: CDR1 SEHNR, CDR2 FQNEAQ (reference sequence). The CDR3 covers 13 residues. Between the trimmed V and J ends, which lost 5 bases and 3 bases, there was a span of 11 bases. The CDR3 region has the DNA TGTGCCAGCAGCGAGGTGGGGCGCTACGAGCAGTACTTC. This encodes CASSEVGRYEQYF.

The gene calls are TRBV4-2 and TRBJ2-1, with 14 bases identical to TRBD2. The CDR3 spans 21 residues. With V trimmed by 0 bases and J by 5 bases, 15 bases remained unmatched. Germline V gene sequence: CDR1 LGHNA, CDR2 YNFKEQ. CDR3 coding DNA: TGTGCCAGCAGCCAAGAGTGGGTGCCGACTAGCGGGAGGGCGGCCCACAATGAGCAGTTCTTC. Encoded protein: CASSQEWVPTSGRAAHNEQFF.

This clone has just one count. The V and J genes are TRBV19 and TRBJ2-1; TRBD1 aligns across 7 bases. This CDR3 has 13 amino acids. CDR1 and CDR2 (germline): LNHDA, SQIVND (reference sequence). V shed 6 bases, J shed 8 bases, and the junction held 7 bases outside the gene matches. CDR3 protein: CASRAGGVDEQFF. CDR3 DNA sequence: TGTGCCAGTAGGGCAGGGGGTGTTGATGAGCAGTTCTTC. Full variable domain (remainder filled in from reference TRBV19 and TRBJ2-1): DGGITQSPKYLFRKEGQNVTLSCEQNLNHDAMYWYRQDPGQGLRLIYYSQIVNDFQKGDIAEGYSVSREKKESFPLTVTSAQKNPTAFYLCASRAGGVDEQFFGPGTRLTVL.

The rearrangement links TRBV5-1 to TRBJ2-1; 7 positions match TRBD1. CDR3 size: 16 residues. The V gene end was trimmed by 4 bases and the J gene end by 6 bases; junction bases not matched to a gene: 13. Looked up from germline, CDR1 is SGHRS and CDR2 is YFSETQ. The CDR3 DNA follows: TGCGCCAGCAGCGCCGGCCCAGGGGGATTGGGCAATGAGCAGTTCTTC. Its translation: CASSAGPGGLGNEQFF.

The sample holds a few counts of this clone. The chain employs TRBV6-1 and TRBJ1-2, with D possibly matching TRBD1 (6 bases). This CDR3 has 13 amino acids. V lost 1 base to trimming and J lost 3 bases, with 6 bases between them. CDR1 MNHNS and CDR2 SASEGT come from the germline V gene. CDR3 nucleotide sequence: TGTGCCAGCAGTGAAGACAGGGACTATGGCTACACCTTC. Translation: CASSEDRDYGYTF.

The chain recombines TRBV27 with TRBJ2-7; possible D gene TRBD1, 6 bases. Germline V gene lookup returns CDR1 MNHEY and CDR2 SMNVEV (reference sequence). The CDR3 is made up of 13 amino acids. Trimming stripped 3 bases from V and 8 bases from J, with 14 bases between. In DNA, the CDR3 is TGTGCCAGCAGTTTGGGGGCTGGGGTTAAGCAGTACTTC. It encodes CASSLGAGVKQYF.

The sample holds one count of this clone. The chain carries TRBV18 and TRBJ1-2, with D perhaps matching TRBD1 (6 bases). The CDR3 is 13 amino acids. The V and J ends lost 4 bases and 3 bases respectively, with 9 bases between them. Germline V CDR1 and CDR2: KGHSH, LQKENI. The CDR3 DNA reads as TGTGCCAGCTCACACACAGGGCACTATGGCTACACCTTC. It specifies CASSHTGHYGYTF.

This clone was seen more than once but under ten times. The chain employs TRBV2 and TRBJ2-1; 8 bases are a match to TRBD2. J lost 0 bases, V lost 3 bases, and 1 base had no gene match. CDR1 is SNHLY, CDR2 FYNNEI, per germline. The CDR3 has 15 amino acids. The CDR3: CASSESGGSYNEQFF. The CDR3 nucleotides are TGTGCCAGCAGTGAGAGCGGGGGCTCCTACAATGAGCAGTTCTTC.

The chain couples TRBV27 to TRBJ1-1, with D unresolved. The CDR3 has 13 residues. Trimming left V 6 bases short and J 7 bases short, with 15 bases between. Germline V gene data show CDR1 as MNHEY and CDR2 as SMNVEV (reference sequence). The CDR3 bases are TGTGCCAGCAGCAGCCCGGGAGGGATTGAAGCTTTCTTT. It is translated as CASSSPGGIEAFF.

V usage is TRBV29-1 and J usage is TRBJ1-2, with 8 bases that match TRBD1. The CDR3 runs 14 residues. Germline values: CDR1 SQVTM, CDR2 ANQGSEA. The J segment lost 4 bases and the V segment lost 0 bases, leaving 4 bases of the junction unmatched. CDR3 in DNA: TGCAGCGTTGAAGACAGGGGGCTATCCTATGGCTACACCTTC. It codes for CSVEDRGLSYGYTF.

The V and J genes are TRBV6-1 and TRBJ1-2; 8 bases are shared with TRBD1. V gave up 5 bases and J gave up 7 bases; unmatched junction bases: 9. The CDR3 has 14 residues. CDR1 and CDR2 from the germline V gene are MNHNS and SASEGT. The CDR3 DNA follows: TGTGCCAGCAGTTCCTTCCCAGGGGGCATTGGCTACACCTTC. Protein sequence: CASSSFPGGIGYTF.

This clone was observed a handful of times. The rearrangement uses TRBV10-1 and TRBJ2-3, with TRBD1 matching 7 bases. This CDR3 contains 13 residues. Germline V gene data show CDR1 as WNHNN and CDR2 as SYGVQD (reference sequence). With V trimmed by 8 bases and J by 2 bases, 4 bases remained unmatched. In DNA form, the CDR3 reads TGCGCCAGCCGGGACAGAAACACAGATACGCAGTATTTT. Amino acid sequence: CASRDRNTDTQYF.

V gene TRBV12-5 combines with J gene TRBJ2-3; 9 bases are a match to TRBD1. Per the germline V gene, CDR1 is LGHNT and CDR2 is FRNRAP. V was pared by 1 base and J by 4 bases, with 12 bases of the junction left unmatched. The CDR3 sequence is 18 residues long. The CDR3 loop reads CASGLAVTGTGNPDTQYF. The CDR3 DNA sequence: TGTGCTAGTGGTTTGGCCGTCACCGGGACAGGGAACCCAGATACGCAGTATTTT.

This clone is labeled medium-sized. The rearrangement links TRBV4-1 to TRBJ2-3; TRBD2 matches 8 bases. Looked up from germline, CDR1 is MGHRA and CDR2 is YSYEKL. The CDR3 has 14 residues. Losses at the gene ends were 4 bases for V and 5 bases for J; bases not matched to a gene: 5. The DNA for the CDR3 is TGCGCCAGCAGCCTTACTAGCGGCGTAGATACGCAGTATTTT. It yields the protein CASSLTSGVDTQYF.

This clone was found many times. V gene TRBV6-5 combines with J gene TRBJ2-4; D possibly corresponds to TRBD1 (6 bases). In germline, CDR1 is MNHEY, CDR2 SVGAGI. The V end lost 4 bases, the J end lost 0 bases, and 13 bases lay between the germline ends. The CDR3 totals 16 residues. CDR3 coding DNA: TGTGCCAGCAGTTTCACAGGGTTACTAGCCAAAAACATTCAGTACTTC. It is translated as CASSFTGLLAKNIQYF.

In this sample, this clone turned up a few times. A far bigger clonotype differs at one base, so this is likely a read error. This chain's CDR3 is CASSLDRDRGHYYEQYF. The DNA of the CDR3 is TGTGCCAGCAGCCTGGACCGGGACAGGGGCCACTACTACGAGCAGTACTTC. The chain links TRBV9 to TRBJ2-7; TRBD1 matches 10 bases. The V segment lost 4 bases and the J segment 3 bases; nucleotides outside the gene matches: 13. Per germline, CDR1 SGDLS and CDR2 YYNGEE. There are 17 residues in the CDR3.